Sequencing of this T cell receptor (beta chain) was carried out in a study of blood T cell repertoires in COVID-19. Germline V lookup: CDR1 KGHSH, CDR2 LQKENI. V lost 3 bases to trimming and J lost 5 bases, with 10 bases between them. The CDR3 runs 14 residues. In the source study's methods: The assay estimated nucleated cells by amplifying reference gene primers. Sequencing was performed with immunoSEQ multiplex PCR; in TCRdb, only in-frame clones are kept and a portion is missing. V and J calls and clone size are as listed in that table; D and trimming were resolved from the DNA. The data show under 450,000 clones, 83% seen once.

This chain connects TRBV18 to TRBJ1-4; D unresolved. The sequence was obtained from a woman between 50 and 59 years old who had recovered from COVID-19. The sequenced sample consisted of PBMCs or T cells enriched from blood (not recorded which). CDR3 sequence reads: CASSPASQNEKLFF. DNA of the CDR3: TGTGCCAGCTCACCTGCATCACAAAATGAAAAACTGTTTTTT.